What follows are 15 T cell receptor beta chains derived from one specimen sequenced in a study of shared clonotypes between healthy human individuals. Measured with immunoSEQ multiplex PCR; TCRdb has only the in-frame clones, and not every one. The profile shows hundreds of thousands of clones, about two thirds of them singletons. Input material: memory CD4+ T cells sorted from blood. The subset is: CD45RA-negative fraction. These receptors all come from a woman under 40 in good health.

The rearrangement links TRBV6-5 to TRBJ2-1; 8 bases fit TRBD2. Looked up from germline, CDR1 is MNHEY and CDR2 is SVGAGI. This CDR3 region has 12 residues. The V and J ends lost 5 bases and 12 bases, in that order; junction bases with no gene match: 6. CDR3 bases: TGTGCCAGCAGTCACGGGGGGGGGACGCAGTTCTTC. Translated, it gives CASSHGGGTQFF.

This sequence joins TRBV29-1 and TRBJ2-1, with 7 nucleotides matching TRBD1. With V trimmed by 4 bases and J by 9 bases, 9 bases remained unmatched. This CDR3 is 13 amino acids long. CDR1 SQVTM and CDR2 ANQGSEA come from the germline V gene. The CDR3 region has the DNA TGCAGCGTTGCCCAAACCTACAGGGGTGAGCAGTTCTTC. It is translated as CSVAQTYRGEQFF.

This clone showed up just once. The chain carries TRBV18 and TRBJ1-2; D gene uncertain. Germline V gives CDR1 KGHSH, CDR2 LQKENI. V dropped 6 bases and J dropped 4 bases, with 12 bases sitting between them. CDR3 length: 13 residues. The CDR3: CASSLDGSYGYTF. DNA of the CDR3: TGTGCCAGCTCTTTGGACGGTTCCTATGGCTACACCTTC.

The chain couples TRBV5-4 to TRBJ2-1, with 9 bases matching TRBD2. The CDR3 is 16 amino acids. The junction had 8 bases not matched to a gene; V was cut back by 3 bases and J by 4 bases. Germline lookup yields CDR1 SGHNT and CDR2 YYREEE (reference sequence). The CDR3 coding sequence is TGTGCCAGCAGCTCGACAGGGACTAGCAGGTACAATGAGCAGTTCTTC. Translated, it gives CASSSTGTSRYNEQFF. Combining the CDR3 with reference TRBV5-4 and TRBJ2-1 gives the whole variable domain ETGVTQSPTHLIKTRGQQVTLRCSSQSGHNTVSWYQQALGQGPQFIFQYYREEENGRGNFPPRFSGLQFPNYSSELNVNALELDDSALYLCASSSTGTSRYNEQFFGPGTRLTVL.

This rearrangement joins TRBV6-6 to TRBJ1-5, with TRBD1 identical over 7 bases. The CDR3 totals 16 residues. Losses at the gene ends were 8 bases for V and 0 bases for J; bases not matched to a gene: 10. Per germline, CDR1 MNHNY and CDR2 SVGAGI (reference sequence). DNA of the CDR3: TGTGCCAGCCGCACCCAGACAGGGTTTAGCAATCAGCCCCAGCATTTT. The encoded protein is CASRTQTGFSNQPQHF.

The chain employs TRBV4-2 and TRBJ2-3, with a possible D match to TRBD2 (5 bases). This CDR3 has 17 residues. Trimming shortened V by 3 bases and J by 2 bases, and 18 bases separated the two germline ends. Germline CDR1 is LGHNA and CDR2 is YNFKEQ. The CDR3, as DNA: TGTGCCAGCAGCCAGTCGACCTCCGGACTGCCCACAGATACGCAGTATTTT. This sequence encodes CASSQSTSGLPTDTQYF.

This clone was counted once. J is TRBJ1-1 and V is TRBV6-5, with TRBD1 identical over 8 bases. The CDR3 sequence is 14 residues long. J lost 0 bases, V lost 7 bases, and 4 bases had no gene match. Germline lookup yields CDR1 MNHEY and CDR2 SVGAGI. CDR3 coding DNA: TGTGCCAGCACTCAGACAGGGGTGAACACTGAAGCTTTCTTT. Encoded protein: CASTQTGVNTEAFF.

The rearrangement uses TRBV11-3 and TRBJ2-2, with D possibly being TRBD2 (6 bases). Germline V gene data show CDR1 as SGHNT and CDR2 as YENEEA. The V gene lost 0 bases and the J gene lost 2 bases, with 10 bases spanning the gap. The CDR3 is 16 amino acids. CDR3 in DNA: TGTGCCAGCAGCTTAGATGTTAGCGGAAACACCGGGGAGCTGTTTTTT. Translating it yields CASSLDVSGNTGELFF.

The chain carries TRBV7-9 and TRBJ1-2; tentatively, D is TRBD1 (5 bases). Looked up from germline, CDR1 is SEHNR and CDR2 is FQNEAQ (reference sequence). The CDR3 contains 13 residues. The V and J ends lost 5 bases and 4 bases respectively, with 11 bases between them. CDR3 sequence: CASSPGHSYGYTF. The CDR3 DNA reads TGTGCCAGCAGCCCCGGACACAGCTATGGCTACACCTTC.

The chain's CDR3 is CASSLGQGLIEKLFF. The CDR3 nucleotides are TGTGCCAGCAGCTTGGGGCAGGGCCTTATCGAAAAACTGTTTTTT. This chain links TRBV5-6 with TRBJ1-4, with D possibly TRBD1 on 5 matching bases. Germline loops: CDR1 SGHDT, CDR2 YYEEEE. The CDR3 is 15 amino acids. V dropped 0 bases and J dropped 8 bases, with 14 bases sitting between them.

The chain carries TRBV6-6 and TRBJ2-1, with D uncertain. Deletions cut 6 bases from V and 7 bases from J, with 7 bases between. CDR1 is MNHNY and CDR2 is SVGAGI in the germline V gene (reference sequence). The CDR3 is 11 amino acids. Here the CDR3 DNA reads TGTGCCAGCAGAAGGGTTAATGAGCAGTTCTTC. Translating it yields CASRRVNEQFF.

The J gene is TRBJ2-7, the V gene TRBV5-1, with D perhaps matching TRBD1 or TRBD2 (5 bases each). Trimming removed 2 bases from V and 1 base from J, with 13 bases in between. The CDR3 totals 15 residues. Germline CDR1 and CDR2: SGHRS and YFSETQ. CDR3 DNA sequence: TGCGCCAGCAGCTTCGGGACGTCGCCTTCCTACGAGCAGTACTTC. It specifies CASSFGTSPSYEQYF.

CDR3 loop: CAWSPRSSYNEQFF. The CDR3 nucleotides are TGTGCCTGGAGTCCCCGGAGCTCCTACAATGAGCAGTTCTTC. This rearrangement joins TRBV30 to TRBJ2-1; D not certain. The CDR3 contains 14 residues. Germline V gene sequence: CDR1 GTSNPN, CDR2 SVGIG (reference sequence). V gave up 2 bases and J gave up 0 bases, with 8 bases separating them.

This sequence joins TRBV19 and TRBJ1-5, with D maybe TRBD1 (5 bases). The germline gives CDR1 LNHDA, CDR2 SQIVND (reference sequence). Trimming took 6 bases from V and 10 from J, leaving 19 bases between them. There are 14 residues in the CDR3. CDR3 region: CASSSGTSRPPQHF. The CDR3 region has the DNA TGTGCCAGTAGCTCAGGGACCTCTCGACCACCCCAGCATTTT.

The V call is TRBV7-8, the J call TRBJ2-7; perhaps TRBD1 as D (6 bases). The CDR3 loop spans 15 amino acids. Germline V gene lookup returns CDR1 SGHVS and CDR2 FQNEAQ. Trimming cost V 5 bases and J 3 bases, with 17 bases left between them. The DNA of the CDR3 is TGTGCCAGCAGCCGGACAGCCGTTCCCAACTACGAGCAGTACTTC. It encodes CASSRTAVPNYEQYF. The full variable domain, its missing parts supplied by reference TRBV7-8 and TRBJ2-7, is GAGVSQSPRYKVAKRGQDVALRCDPISGHVSLFWYQQALGQGPEFLTYFQNEAQLDKSGLPSDRFFAERPEGSVSTLKIQRTQQEDSAVYLCASSRTAVPNYEQYFGPGTRLTVT.